This T cell receptor (beta chain) was captured in a study of blood T cell repertoires in COVID-19. In the study overall: COVID-19 samples, acute and convalescent, were from the United States, Italy and Spain. Sample material is recorded as cDNA or gDNA derived from T cells, B-cell-depleted T cells, or PBMCs.

Germline CDR1 and CDR2: MNHEY and SVGEGT. Trimming removed 5 bases from V and 9 bases from J; junction bases left unmatched: 8. This CDR3 contains 14 residues. In the study's own analysis: Estimates of nucleated cell counts were drawn from the amplification of reference gene primers. TCRdb keeps only in-frame clones here, not all; method: immunoSEQ multiplex PCR. The V and J calls and clone size were taken over from that table, and D and trimming were inferred from the DNA. The sample consists of hundreds of thousands of clones, roughly 80% of them appearing once. Input material: peripheral blood. The clonotype originates from an elderly woman with acute or convalescent COVID-19. The rearrangement links TRBV6-2 or TRBV6-3 to TRBJ1-4; 8 bases agree with TRBD1. The chain's CDR3 is CASSRPTGDQKLFF. The DNA for the CDR3 is TGTGCCAGCAGTCGACCGACAGGGGACCAAAAACTGTTTTTT.